Reported below is one TCR beta chain. Its antigen is undetermined. Distinct nucleotide sequences in the sample also encode this CDR3. The data were obtained in a study of PD-L1 blockade in urothelial cancer. Study-level background: Blood gave a median around 140,000 T cells. Study-level points and caveats: The study found that durable-benefit patients expanded tumor-associated blood clones more at 3 weeks.

Repertoires were generated with immunoSEQ multiplex PCR, while TCRdb's copy carries only in-frame clones and drops some. The sample records roughly 62,000 clones, about 80% being singletons. Per the germline V gene, CDR1 is SGHTA and CDR2 is FQGNSA. V dropped 1 base and J dropped 5 bases, with 8 bases sitting between them. CDR3 length: 13 amino acids. Diagnoses among patients were locally advanced or metastatic urothelial carcinoma. The receptor was isolated from a man in his 70s with urothelial cancer. The sequences come from PBMCs, collected around atezolizumab (anti-PD-L1) treatment. The chain links TRBV7-2 to TRBJ1-2; D not resolved. For the CDR3, the DNA is TGTGCCAGCAGCTTAGGTCAAATTTATGGCTACACCTTC. Translation gives CASSLGQIYGYTF.